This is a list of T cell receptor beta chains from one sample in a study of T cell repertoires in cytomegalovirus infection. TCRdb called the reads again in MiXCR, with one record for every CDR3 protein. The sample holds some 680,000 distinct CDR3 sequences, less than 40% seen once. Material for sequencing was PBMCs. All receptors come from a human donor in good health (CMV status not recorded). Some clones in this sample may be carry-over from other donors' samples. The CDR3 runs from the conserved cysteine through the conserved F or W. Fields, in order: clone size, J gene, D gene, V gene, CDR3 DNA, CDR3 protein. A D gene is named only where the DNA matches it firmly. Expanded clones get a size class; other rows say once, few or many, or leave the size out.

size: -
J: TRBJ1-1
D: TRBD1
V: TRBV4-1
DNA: TGCGCCAGCAGCCAAGGAGGGGGACAGAGGAACACTGAAGCTTTCTTT
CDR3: CASSQGGGQRNTEAFF

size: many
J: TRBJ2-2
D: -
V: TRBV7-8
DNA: TGTGCCAGCAGCTTAATCCCAGGGGTTACAAGGAACACCGGGGAGCTGTTTTTT
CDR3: CASSLIPGVTRNTGELFF

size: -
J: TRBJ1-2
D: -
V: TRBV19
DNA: TGTGCCAGTAGTGCGCCAGGGATTAACTATGGCTACACCTTC
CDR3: CASSAPGINYGYTF

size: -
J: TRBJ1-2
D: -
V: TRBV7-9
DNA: TGTGCCAGCAGCCTGGGGGGTCGAAATAACTATGGCTACACCTTC
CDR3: CASSLGGRNNYGYTF

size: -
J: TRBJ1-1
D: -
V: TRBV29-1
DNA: TGCAGCGTGATCAGGGGAACTGAAGCTTTCTTT
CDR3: CSVIRGTEAFF

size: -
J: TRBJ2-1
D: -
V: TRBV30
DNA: TGTGCCTGGAGTGTACCCCGTGAGCAGTTCTTC
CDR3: CAWSVPREQFF

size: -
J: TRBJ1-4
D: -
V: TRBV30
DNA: TGTGCCTGGAGTACGACAGTGGAAAAACTGTTTTTT
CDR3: CAWSTTVEKLFF

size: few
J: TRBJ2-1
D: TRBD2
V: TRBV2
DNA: TGTGCCAGCAAGGGGACTAGCTCGGCCGGTGAGCAGTTCTTC
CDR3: CASKGTSSAGEQFF

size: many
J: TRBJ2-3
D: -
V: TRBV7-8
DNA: TGTGCCAGCAGCTTCGGACCTCTAAGCACAGATACGCAGTATTTT
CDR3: CASSFGPLSTDTQYF

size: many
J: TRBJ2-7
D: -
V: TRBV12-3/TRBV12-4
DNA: TGTGCCAGCAGTTTAGGAGCCACCTACGAGCAGTACTTC
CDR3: CASSLGATYEQYF

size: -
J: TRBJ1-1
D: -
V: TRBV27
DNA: TGTGCCAGCAGTAAAACAAGGAACACTGAAGCTTTCTTT
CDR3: CASSKTRNTEAFF

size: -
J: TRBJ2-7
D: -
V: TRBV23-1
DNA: TGCGCCAGCAGTCGGGGGGGACAAGACTACGAGCAGTACTTC
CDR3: CASSRGGQDYEQYF

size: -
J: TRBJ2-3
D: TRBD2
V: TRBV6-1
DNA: TGTGCCAGTGGGCGGGACTACACAGATACGCAGTATTTT
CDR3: CASGRDYTDTQYF

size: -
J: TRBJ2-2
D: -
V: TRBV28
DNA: TGTGCCAGCAGCATACTGGTGGCCCTCACCGGGGAGCTGTTTTTT
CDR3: CASSILVALTGELFF

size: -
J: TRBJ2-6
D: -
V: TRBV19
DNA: TGTGCCAGTAGGAATGGGGGTTCTGGGGCCAACGTCCTGACTTTC
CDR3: CASRNGGSGANVLTF

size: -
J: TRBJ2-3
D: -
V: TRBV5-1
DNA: TGCGCCAGCAGCTTCGGGGACCGAAGCACAGATACGCAGTATTTT
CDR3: CASSFGDRSTDTQYF

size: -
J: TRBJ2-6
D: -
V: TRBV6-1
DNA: TGTGCCAGCAGGACTCAATATGGGGCCAACGTCCTGACTTTC
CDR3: CASRTQYGANVLTF

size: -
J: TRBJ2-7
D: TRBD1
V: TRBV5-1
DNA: TGCGCCAGCAGCGAACGGACAGGGGGCGCCTACGAGCAGTACTTC
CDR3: CASSERTGGAYEQYF

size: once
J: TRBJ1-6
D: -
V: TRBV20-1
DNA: TGCAGTTCCCCCTCTTTGGCAGCACCCCTCCACTTT
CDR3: CSSPSLAAPLHF

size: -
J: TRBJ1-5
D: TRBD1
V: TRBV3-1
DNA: TGTGCCAGCAGCCCCGGGACAGGGTTTGGAAGCAATCAGCCCCAGCATTTT
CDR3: CASSPGTGFGSNQPQHF

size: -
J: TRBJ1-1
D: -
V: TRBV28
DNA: TGTGCCAGCAGCCTGGGCGGGGTCCCCCGAGGGAACACTGAAGCTTTCTTT
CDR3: CASSLGGVPRGNTEAFF

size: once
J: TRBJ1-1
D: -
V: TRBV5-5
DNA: TGTGCCAGCAGCTTGCCGGGGACGAGGAACACTGAAGCTTTCTTT
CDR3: CASSLPGTRNTEAFF

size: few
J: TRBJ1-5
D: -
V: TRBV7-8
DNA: TGTGCCAGCAGCTTAGGCCGGGCCTATAGCAATCAGCCCCAGCATTTT
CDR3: CASSLGRAYSNQPQHF

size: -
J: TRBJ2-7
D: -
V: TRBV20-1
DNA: TGCAGTGCTCAAGCGACTAGTCAGTACTTC
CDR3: CSAQATSQYF

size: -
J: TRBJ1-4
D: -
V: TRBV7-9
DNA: TGTGCCAGCAGCCCCGACAGTAATGAAAAACCGTTTTTT
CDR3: CASSPDSNEKPFF

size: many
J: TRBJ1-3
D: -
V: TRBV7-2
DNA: TGTGCCAGCAGCTTAGGAGGGAGCTCTGGAAACACCATATATTTT
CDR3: CASSLGGSSGNTIYF

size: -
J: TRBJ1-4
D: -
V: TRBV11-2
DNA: TGTGCCAGCAGCTTAGGGACGTCCGGTGCAACTAATGAAAAACTGTTTTTT
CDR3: CASSLGTSGATNEKLFF

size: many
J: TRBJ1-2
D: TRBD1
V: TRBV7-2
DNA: TGTGCCAGCAGCCTCGGACAGGGGGCGATCTTGCACGGCTACACCTTC
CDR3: CASSLGQGAILHGYTF

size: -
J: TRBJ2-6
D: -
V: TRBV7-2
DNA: TGTGCCAGCAGCTTTGTTGTCTCTGGGGCCAACGTCCTGACTTTC
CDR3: CASSFVVSGANVLTF

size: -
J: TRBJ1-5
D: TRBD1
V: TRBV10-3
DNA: TGTGCCATCAGTGAGTCCCGACAGGGCTATCAGCCCCAGCATTTT
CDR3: CAISESRQGYQPQHF

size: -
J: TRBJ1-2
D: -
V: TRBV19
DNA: TGTGCCAGTAGTACGAGTGACTATGGCTACACCTTC
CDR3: CASSTSDYGYTF

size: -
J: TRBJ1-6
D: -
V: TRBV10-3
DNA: TGTGCCACGGGCAGGCCTAATTCACCCCTCCACTTT
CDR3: CATGRPNSPLHF

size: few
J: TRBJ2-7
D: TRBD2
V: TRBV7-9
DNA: TGTGCCAGCAGCCTAACTAGCGGGTGGGACGAGCAGTACTTC
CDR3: CASSLTSGWDEQYF

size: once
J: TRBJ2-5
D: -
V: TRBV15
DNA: TGTGCCACCAGCAGAGATTCGGGACGAGAGACCCAGTACTTC
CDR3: CATSRDSGRETQYF

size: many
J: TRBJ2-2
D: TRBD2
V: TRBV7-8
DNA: TGTGCCAGCAGCCTACTCTTGATGCGGGGGTCAACCGGGGAGCTGTTTTTT
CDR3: CASSLLLMRGSTGELFF

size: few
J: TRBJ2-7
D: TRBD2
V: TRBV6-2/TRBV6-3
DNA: TGTGCCAGCAGTTACTCGGGACTAGGCGAGCAGTACTTC
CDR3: CASSYSGLGEQYF

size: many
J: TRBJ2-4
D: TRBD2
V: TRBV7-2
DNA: TGTGCCAGCAGCTTAGAGGCGGGACTAGGATTAAACATTCAGTACTTC
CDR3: CASSLEAGLGLNIQYF

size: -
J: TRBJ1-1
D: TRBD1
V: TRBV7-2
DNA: TGTGCCAGCAGCCCCGACAGGGGATCCGAAGCTTTCTTT
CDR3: CASSPDRGSEAFF

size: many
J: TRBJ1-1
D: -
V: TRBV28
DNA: TGTGCCAGCAGTTCCCGGGCTACGGAAGCTTTCTTT
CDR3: CASSSRATEAFF

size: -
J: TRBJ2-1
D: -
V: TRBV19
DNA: TGTGCCAGTAGTAAGGCCCCCGGGATAGGGGGCAATGAGCAGTTCTTC
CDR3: CASSKAPGIGGNEQFF

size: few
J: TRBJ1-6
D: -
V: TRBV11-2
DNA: TGTGCCAGCACCTTAGGGGGGAGTTCACCCCTCCACTTT
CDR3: CASTLGGSSPLHF

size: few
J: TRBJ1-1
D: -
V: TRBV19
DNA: TGTGCCAGTAGTATAAGTCGCCAGTTGGGATACACTGAAGCTTTCTTT
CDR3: CASSISRQLGYTEAFF

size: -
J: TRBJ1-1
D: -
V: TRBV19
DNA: TGTGCCAGTAGTATAGATCCGGCGGGAAAGAACACTGAAGCTTTCTTT
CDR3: CASSIDPAGKNTEAFF

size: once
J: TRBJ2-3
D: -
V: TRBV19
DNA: TGTGCCAGTAGTATGGTACAACGCACAGATACGCAGTATTTT
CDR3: CASSMVQRTDTQYF

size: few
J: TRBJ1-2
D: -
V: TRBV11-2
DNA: TGTGCCAGCAGCTTAGCCCGTCCAGCGCCCTTCCTCTATGGCTACACCTTC
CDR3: CASSLARPAPFLYGYTF

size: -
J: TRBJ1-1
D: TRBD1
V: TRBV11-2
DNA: TGTGCCAACAGCTTAACAGGGGTTCGGGGTGAAGCTTTCTTT
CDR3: CANSLTGVRGEAFF

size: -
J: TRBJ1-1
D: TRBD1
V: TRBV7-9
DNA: TGTGCCAGCAGCTTAAGGACAGGGGGCGCGGACACTGAAGCTTTCTTT
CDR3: CASSLRTGGADTEAFF

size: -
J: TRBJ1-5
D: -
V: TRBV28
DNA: TGTGCCAGCTGGCATGGACACTCAGGCGTGTATAGCAATCAGCCCCAGCATTTT
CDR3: CASWHGHSGVYSNQPQHF

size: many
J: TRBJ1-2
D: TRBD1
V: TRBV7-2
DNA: TGTGCCAGCAGCCAGGGGGCAGGGCGGAGTGGCTACACCTTC
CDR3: CASSQGAGRSGYTF

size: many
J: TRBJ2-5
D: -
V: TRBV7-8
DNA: TGTGCCAGCAGCTTTCGTGGGGGCCTGTTGGAGACCCAGTACTTC
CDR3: CASSFRGGLLETQYF

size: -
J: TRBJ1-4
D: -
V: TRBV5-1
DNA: TGCGCCAGCCGCCAAAACAAGGGTGAAAAACTGTTTTTT
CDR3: CASRQNKGEKLFF

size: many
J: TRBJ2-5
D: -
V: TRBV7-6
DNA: TGTGCCAGCAGCACAGGCTACCAAGAGACCCAGTACTTC
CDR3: CASSTGYQETQYF